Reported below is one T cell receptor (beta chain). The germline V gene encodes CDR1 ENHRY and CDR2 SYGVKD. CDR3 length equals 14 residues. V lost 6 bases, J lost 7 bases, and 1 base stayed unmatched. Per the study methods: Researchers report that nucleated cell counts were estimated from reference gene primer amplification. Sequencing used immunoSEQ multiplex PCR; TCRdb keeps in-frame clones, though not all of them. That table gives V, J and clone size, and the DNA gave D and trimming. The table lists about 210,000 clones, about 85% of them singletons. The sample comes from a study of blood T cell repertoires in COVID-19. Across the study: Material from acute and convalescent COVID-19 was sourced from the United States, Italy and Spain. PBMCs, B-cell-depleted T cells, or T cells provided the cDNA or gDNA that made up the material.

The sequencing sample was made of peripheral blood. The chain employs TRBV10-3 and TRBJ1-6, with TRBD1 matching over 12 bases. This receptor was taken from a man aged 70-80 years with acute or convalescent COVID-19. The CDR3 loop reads CAIRGTGGNSPLHF. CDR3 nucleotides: TGTGCCATCAGGGGGACAGGGGGCAATTCACCCCTCCACTTT.